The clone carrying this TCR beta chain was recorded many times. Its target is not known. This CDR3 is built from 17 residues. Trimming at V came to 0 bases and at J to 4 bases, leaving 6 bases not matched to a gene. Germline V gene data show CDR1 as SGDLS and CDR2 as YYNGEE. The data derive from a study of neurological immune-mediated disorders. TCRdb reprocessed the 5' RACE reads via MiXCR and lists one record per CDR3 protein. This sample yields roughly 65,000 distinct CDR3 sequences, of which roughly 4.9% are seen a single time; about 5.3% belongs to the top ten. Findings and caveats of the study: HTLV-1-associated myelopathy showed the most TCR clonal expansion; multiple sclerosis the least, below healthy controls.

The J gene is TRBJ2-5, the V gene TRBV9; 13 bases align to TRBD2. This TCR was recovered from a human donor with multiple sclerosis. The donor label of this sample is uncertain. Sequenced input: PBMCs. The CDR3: CASSVGLAGGPRETQYF. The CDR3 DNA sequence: TGTGCCAGCAGCGTAGGACTAGCGGGGGGCCCCCGAGAGACCCAGTACTTC.